This TCR beta chain was captured in a study of molecular identifiers for immune sequencing clone quantification. Study-wide background: For replicates, RNA isolated from approximately 20,000 or 98,000 naive CD8 cells was divided into five portions, of which four were sequenced. General observations from the study: Detectable among roughly 920,000 naive cells, according to reports, was Jurkat TCR RNA spiked in from one cell.

Each CDR3 protein gets one entry after TCRdb re-called the PCR reads with MiXCR. This sample has fewer than 350,000 distinct CDR3 sequences, with about a fifth found just once. CD8+CD4-CCR7+CD45RA+ cells were sorted as naive CD8 T cells. Germline V CDR1 and CDR2: SEHNR, FQNEAQ (reference sequence). The CDR3 length is 14 residues. Trimming took 1 base from V and 2 from J, leaving 9 bases between them. This clonotype was seen at least ten times. The antigen is not known. This TCR derives from a human donor in good health. Some libraries in this study had Jurkat cell RNA spiked in. What was sequenced was naive CD8+ T cells from blood, with Jurkat cell RNA spiked in. Subset in this sample: FACS-sorted CD8+CD4-CCR7+CD45RA+ naive T cells. This chain connects TRBV7-9 to TRBJ2-7; D gene ambiguous. The CDR3 loop reads CASSLGQVPYEQYF. Here the CDR3 DNA reads TGTGCCAGCAGCTTAGGGCAGGTACCCTACGAGCAGTACTTC. Variable domain in full (rest from reference TRBV7-9 and TRBJ2-7): DTGVSQNPRHKITKRGQNVTFRCDPISEHNRLYWYRQTLGQGPEFLTYFQNEAQLEKSRLLSDRFSAERPKGSFSTLEIQRTEQGDSAMYLCASSLGQVPYEQYFGPGTRLTVT.